The source of this TCR beta chain is a study of cytomegalovirus exposure and HLA in healthy donors. Study-level points and caveats: Cytomegalovirus-associated status was assigned to about 180 TCR beta chains.

Trimming removed 0 bases from V and 3 bases from J; junction bases left unmatched: 13. Germline lookup yields CDR1 LGHNA and CDR2 YSLEER. The CDR3 is made up of 18 amino acids. Both 60 Vbeta primers and 13 Jbeta primers went into the PCR. Methods used by the authors: A later analysis counted 65 million to 95 million unique TCR beta chains, about 11 million shared. Data came from immunoSEQ multiplex PCR; TCRdb stores just in-frame clones and leaves some out. V and J calls and clone size are copied from that table; D and trimming were computed from the DNA. This table has about 170,000 clones, about 85% appearing once. As regards this clone: Its antigen remains unidentified.

Material: PBMCs. The sequence was obtained from a woman aged 45-60 years in good health and CMV-seropositive. J is TRBJ1-1 and V is TRBV4-3; 7 bases match TRBD1. The CDR3: CASSQEGTLRTGDTEAFF. The CDR3 coding sequence is TGCGCCAGCAGCCAAGAGGGGACCCTAAGAACAGGGGACACTGAAGCTTTCTTT.